This paragraph covers one TCR beta chain sequence. What it binds is unknown. The CDR3 extends over 17 amino acids. Germline V gene data show CDR1 as SGHRS and CDR2 as YFSETQ. Trimming removed 6 bases from V and 4 bases from J, with 25 bases in between. Sequencing was performed with immunoSEQ multiplex PCR; in TCRdb, only in-frame clones are kept and a portion is missing. In the table there are just over 65,000 clones, about 80% of which are singletons. This sample stems from a study of a mutant IDH1 vaccine in newly diagnosed glioma. Study-level background: There were eight vaccinations for patients, given in weeks 1, 3, 5, 7, 11, 15, 19 and 23.

Time point: week 23, last vaccination. What each vaccine dose contained was 300 ug of mutant IDH1 20-mer peptide, accompanied by topical imiquimod. Each donor presented with a new WHO grade 3 or 4 astrocytoma that tested IDH1-mutant and showed ATRX loss. This receptor was obtained from a man in his late teens or twenties with glioma. The chain links TRBV5-1 to TRBJ1-1; D is uncertain. Sequencing was performed on PBMCs, taken from a glioma patient whose treatment included an IDH1 peptide vaccine. The CDR3 DNA reads as TGCGCCAGCACTCCATCCGGGCTCCGATTAGGAGGCACTGAAGCTTTCTTT. This encodes CASTPSGLRLGGTEAFF.